These 9 T cell receptor beta chains were sequenced from one sample in a study of cytomegalovirus exposure and HLA in healthy donors. Both 60 Vbeta primers and 13 Jbeta primers went into the PCR. Generated by immunoSEQ multiplex PCR, the TCRdb table keeps only in-frame clones and is missing some. The table has 130,000 or so clones, about 9.2% seen once. Sequencing was carried out using PBMCs. Source of these receptors: a woman aged 40 to 49 in good health and CMV-seropositive.

In its sample, this clone was seen a few times. Other DNA sequences in this sample translate to the same CDR3. J is TRBJ2-5 and V is TRBV7-2; 10 nucleotides agree with TRBD2. The ends lost 2 bases at V and 5 bases at J; junction bases unmatched: 5. Germline V CDR1 and CDR2: SGHTA, FQGNSA. CDR3 length: 15 amino acids. CDR3 nucleotides: TGTGCCAGCAGCTTACAGCGGGGGGGCGGTGAGACCCAGTACTTC. It codes for CASSLQRGGGETQYF.

This clone was seen a handful of times. This rearrangement joins TRBV14 to TRBJ2-7; TRBD2 matches 9 bases. The germline CDR1 and CDR2 sequences are SGHDN and FVKESK. Trimming cost V 2 bases and J 5 bases; bases outside gene matches: 7. The CDR3 consists of 15 residues. The CDR3 region has the DNA TGTGCCAGCAGCCAATATCTAGCGGGGATGAACGAGCAGTACTTC. Amino acids: CASSQYLAGMNEQYF.

This clone was recorded a few times. The genes are TRBV27 and TRBJ1-1, with D possibly matching TRBD1 (6 bases). V lost 1 base and J 8 bases, leaving 11 bases between the germline ends. The CDR3 extends over 13 amino acids. The germline V gene has CDR1 MNHEY and CDR2 SMNVEV (reference sequence). The CDR3 is CASSLLSDREAFF. The DNA of the CDR3 is TGTGCCAGCAGTTTATTGAGTGACAGGGAAGCTTTCTTT.

The sample holds a few counts of this clone. The rearrangement uses TRBV5-1 and TRBJ1-4, with D maybe TRBD1 (5 bases). V was clipped by 0 bases and J by 0 bases, with 12 bases between them. The CDR3 runs to 17 residues. Germline V lookup: CDR1 SGHRS, CDR2 YFSETQ. CDR3: CASSLVQGHATNEKLFF. CDR3 coding DNA: TGCGCCAGCAGCTTGGTTCAGGGTCATGCAACTAATGAAAAACTGTTTTTT.

This sequence joins TRBV5-1 and TRBJ2-7; 7 bases line up with TRBD1. CDR1 and CDR2 from the germline V gene are SGHRS and YFSETQ. The CDR3 is made up of 13 amino acids. With V trimmed by 6 bases and J by 5 bases, 8 bases remained unmatched. The CDR3 region has the DNA TGCGCCAGCAACAGGGGCGCCGGGGACGAGCAGTACTTC. Protein product: CASNRGAGDEQYF.

This sequence joins TRBV11-2 and TRBJ1-1; TRBD1 matches 7 bases. The CDR3 totals 15 residues. The germline CDR1 and CDR2 sequences are SGHAT and FQNNGV. V was clipped by 3 bases and J by 3 bases; unmatched bases: 7. The CDR3 spells CASSFSTGAYTEAFF. The CDR3 region has the DNA TGTGCCAGCAGCTTTTCAACAGGGGCGTACACTGAAGCTTTCTTT.

This rearrangement joins TRBV5-1 to TRBJ2-5, with D possibly TRBD2 on 6 matching bases. Germline V gene data show CDR1 as SGHRS and CDR2 as YFSETQ. The CDR3 has 16 residues. The V end was cut by 3 bases, the J end by 4 bases, with 19 bases between. Here the CDR3 reads CASSSGFGRRGETQYF. In DNA, the CDR3 is TGCGCCAGCAGCTCGGGATTCGGGCGGCGGGGAGAGACCCAGTACTTC.

The V gene is TRBV5-4, the J gene TRBJ1-5, with 8 nucleotides matching TRBD1. Germline V gene lookup returns CDR1 SGHNT and CDR2 YYREEE (reference sequence). The CDR3 spans 13 residues. Losses at the gene ends were 3 bases for V and 5 bases for J; bases not matched to a gene: 1. The CDR3: CASSSGGDQPQHF. CDR3 nucleotide sequence: TGTGCCAGCAGCTCAGGGGGCGATCAGCCCCAGCATTTT.

Only a few counts were recorded for this clone. The rearrangement links TRBV12-2 to TRBJ2-2; TRBD2 reflects the table's D call only, with no check against the DNA. TRBV12-2 is marked as a pseudogene. The CDR3 covers 19 residues. CDR3 DNA: TGTGCAAGTCGCTTAGCGCGTGAAGATGCCGGAGCGAACACCGGGGAGCTGTTTTTT. Translated: CASRLAREDAGANTGELFF.